A selection of T cell receptor beta chains follows, all from one sample in a study of T-cell reconstitution after alpha-beta-depleted transplantation in children. MiXCR, applied by TCRdb to the PCR reads, yields one record per CDR3 protein. The sample records over 150,000 distinct CDR3 sequences, approximately 12% being singletons. The material sequenced was PBMCs, taken before TCRalphabeta/CD19-depleted stem cell transplant. These receptors were obtained from a boy under 10 years old with acute myeloid leukemia, due to receive a stem cell transplant. The CDR3 runs from the conserved cysteine through the conserved F or W. A D gene is named only where the DNA matches it firmly. A clone size is listed for some rows: how often the clone was seen (once, few, many), or a class if it is expanded.

d_call	clone_size	j_call	v_call	cdr3_nt	cdr3_aa
-	many	TRBJ2-1	TRBV20-1	TGCAGTGCCAGGAGTTTAGGGAATGAGCAGTTCTTC	CSARSLGNEQFF
TRBD1	many	TRBJ1-2	TRBV12-3/TRBV12-4	TGTGCCAGCACCACTCGCCCAACAGGGGGTAACTATGGCTACACCTTC	CASTTRPTGGNYGYTF
-	many	TRBJ1-6	TRBV5-1	TGCGCCAGCAGCGACGAACAGGATTCACCCCTCCACTTT	CASSDEQDSPLHF
TRBD2	many	TRBJ2-5	TRBV5-1	TGCGCCAGCAGCTCTAGCGGAACCCAGTGGGAGACCCAGTACTTC	CASSSSGTQWETQYF
-	-	TRBJ1-2	TRBV29-1	TGCAGCGCCCAACCTCAGGGATCTTACTATGGCGACACCTTC	CSAQPQGSYYGDTF
-	many	TRBJ1-5	TRBV7-8	TGTGCCAGCAGCTTAGGAGGGACAAACAATCAGCCCCAGCATTTT	CASSLGGTNNQPQHF
TRBD1	many	TRBJ1-1	TRBV12-3/TRBV12-4	TGTGCCAGCAGTAACGAGGGGACAGGGCCGAACACTGAAGCTTTCTTT	CASSNEGTGPNTEAFF
-	few	TRBJ1-4	TRBV7-9	TGTGCCAGCAGCCAGCAATTCTTGGGGTCTGGTGAAAAACTGTTTTTT	CASSQQFLGSGEKLFF
-	many	TRBJ2-3	TRBV7-9	TGTGCCAGCAGCGGTACTGGAGATACGCAGTATTTT	CASSGTGDTQYF
TRBD1	few	TRBJ2-5	TRBV20-1	TGCTGTGCTCCACCGCCACCGGGCCAGGGGGACGGAGAGACCCAGTACTTC	CCAPPPPGQGDGETQYF
-	many	TRBJ1-6	TRBV5-5	TGTGCCAGCAGCTTGTACGTTAGTGGGGGGGCCGATAATTCACCCCTCCACTTT	CASSLYVSGGADNSPLHF
TRBD2	-	TRBJ2-1	TRBV3-1	TGTGCCTCCCCCGGGGGGTGGGGTAGCGGGAGAGCTGAGCAGTTCTTC	CASPGGWGSGRAEQFF
-	many	TRBJ2-7	TRBV7-6	TGTGCCAGCAGCGCAGGCGTGGGGTACGAGCAGTACTTC	CASSAGVGYEQYF
-	many	TRBJ2-2	TRBV5-6	TGTGCCAGCAGCTTCGCCCGGGTTCGGAGAACCGGGGAGCTGTTTTTT	CASSFARVRRTGELFF
-	many	TRBJ1-2	TRBV12-3/TRBV12-4	TGTGCCAGCAGTGCCAATGGGGACGGTGGCTACACCTTC	CASSANGDGGYTF
-	many	TRBJ2-7	TRBV9	TGTGCCAGCAGCGTAGACAGGGTCGGGGAGCAGTACTTC	CASSVDRVGEQYF
TRBD2	many	TRBJ2-5	TRBV29-1	TGCAGCGTTCAACGACTAGCGGAAGAGACCCAGTACTTC	CSVQRLAEETQYF
TRBD1	many	TRBJ1-2	TRBV20-1	TGCAGTCGCCTGGACAGGGACATGGTTGGCTACACCTTC	CSRLDRDMVGYTF
TRBD1	many	TRBJ2-1	TRBV28	TGTGCCAGCAGTTTAGTGGGGAAGATCCGGGACAGGGTAAATGAGCAGTTCTTC	CASSLVGKIRDRVNEQFF
-	many	TRBJ1-1	TRBV5-6	TGTGCCAGCAGCTTGCCTAACACTGAAGCTTTCTTT	CASSLPNTEAFF
TRBD2	many	TRBJ2-2	TRBV7-8	TGTGCCAGCAGCTTTGCCCCGGGCGGGGGGGCGTTGGCTACCGGGGAGCTGTTTTTT	CASSFAPGGGALATGELFF
-	many	TRBJ2-3	TRBV29-1	TGCAGCGTTGGGGTGAGCGGATCTAGCACAGATACGCAGTATTTT	CSVGVSGSSTDTQYF